A selection of T cell receptor beta chains follows, all from one sample in a study of T cell repertoires in cytomegalovirus infection. Using its own MiXCR run on the reads, TCRdb lists one record per CDR3 protein. The sample includes 45,000 to 55,000 distinct CDR3 sequences, roughly 19% seen only once; the top ten take around half. These receptors are not linked to any known antigen. The starting material was CD8+ T cells from cultured PBMCs, obtained from culture after CMV antigen stimulation. The receptors were gathered from a human donor in good health (CMV status not recorded). Some clones in this sample may be carry-over from other donors' samples. Both conserved end residues are part of each CDR3. Each record gives: V gene, CDR3 protein.

TRBV7-9,CASSVDRDEQYF
TRBV20-1,CSARAPAGDRYEQYF
TRBV7-2,CASSLFQVDTQYF
TRBV4-2,CASSQDRSGQGGYEQYF
TRBV27,CASRVLGSDEQFF
TRBV6-6,CASSNSPGLQYF
TRBV24-1,CATKKASNTGELFF
TRBV28,CASSFSDIARNNEQFF
TRBV7-2,CASRGGVASEQFF
TRBV7-2,CASRPSAYNEQFF
TRBV10-3,CAISAGQAILKAFF
TRBV19,CASSLRGDRSEQFF
TRBV28,CASRGEPSYEQYF
TRBV12-3/TRBV12-4,CAIRGKMNTEAFF
TRBV10-2,CASSETGNQPQHF
TRBV2,CAILDPPGETQYF
TRBV27,CASTAYRTSGRDGTDTQYF
TRBV7-6,CASSLATSGRVWNEQFF
TRBV13,CASSRATGELFF
TRBV12-5,CASGLGTGAHNEQFF